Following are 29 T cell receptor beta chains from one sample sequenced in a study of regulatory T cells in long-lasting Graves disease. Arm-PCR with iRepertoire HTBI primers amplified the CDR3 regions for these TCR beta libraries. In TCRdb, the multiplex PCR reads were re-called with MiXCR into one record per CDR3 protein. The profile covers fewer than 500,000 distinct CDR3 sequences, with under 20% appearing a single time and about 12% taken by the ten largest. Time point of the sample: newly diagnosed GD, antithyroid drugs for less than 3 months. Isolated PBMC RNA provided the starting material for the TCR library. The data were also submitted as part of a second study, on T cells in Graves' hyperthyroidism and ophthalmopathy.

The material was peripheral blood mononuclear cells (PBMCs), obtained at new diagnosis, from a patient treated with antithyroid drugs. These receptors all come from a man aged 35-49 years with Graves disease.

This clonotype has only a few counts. CDR3 coding DNA: TGCAGTACCACCAGCTGGGCGGAAACCTCGTACAATGAGCAGTTCTTC. This encodes CSTTSWAETSYNEQFF. This chain connects TRBV20-1 to TRBJ2-1; no definite D call. CDR1 and CDR2 from the germline V gene are DFQATT and SNEGSKA (reference sequence). The CDR3 extends over 16 amino acids. V lost 8 bases, J lost 4 bases, and 24 bases lay in between.

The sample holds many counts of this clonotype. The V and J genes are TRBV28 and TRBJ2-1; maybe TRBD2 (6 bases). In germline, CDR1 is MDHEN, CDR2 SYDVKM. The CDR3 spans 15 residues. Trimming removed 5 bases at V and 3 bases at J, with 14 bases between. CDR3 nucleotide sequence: TGTGCCAGCAGTAATACGGGGGACTTCTACAATGAGCAGTTCTTC. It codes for CASSNTGDFYNEQFF.

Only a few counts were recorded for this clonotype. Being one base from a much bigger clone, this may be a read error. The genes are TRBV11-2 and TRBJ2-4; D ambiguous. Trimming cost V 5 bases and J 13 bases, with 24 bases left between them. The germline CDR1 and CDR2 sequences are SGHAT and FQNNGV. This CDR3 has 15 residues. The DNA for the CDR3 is TGTGCCAGCAGCCGTACTGTTGCGCTCTACAATGAGCAGTACTTC. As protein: CASSRTVALYNEQYF.

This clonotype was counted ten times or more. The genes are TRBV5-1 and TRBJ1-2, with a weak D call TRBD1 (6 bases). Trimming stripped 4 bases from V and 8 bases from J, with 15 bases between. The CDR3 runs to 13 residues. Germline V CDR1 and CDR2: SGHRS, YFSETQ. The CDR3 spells CASSPSNRDGYTF. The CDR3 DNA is TGCGCCAGCAGCCCATCCAACAGGGACGGCTACACCTTC.

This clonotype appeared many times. The CDR3 sequence is CASSQEDTRTDTQYF. CDR3 nucleotides: TGTGCCAGCAGCCAAGAGGACACCCGCACAGATACGCAGTATTTT. The gene calls are TRBV3-1 and TRBJ2-3; D might be TRBD1 (5 bases). V lost 0 bases and J 1 base, leaving 8 bases between the germline ends. Looked up from germline, CDR1 is LGHDT and CDR2 is YNNKEL (reference sequence). The CDR3 is 15 amino acids.

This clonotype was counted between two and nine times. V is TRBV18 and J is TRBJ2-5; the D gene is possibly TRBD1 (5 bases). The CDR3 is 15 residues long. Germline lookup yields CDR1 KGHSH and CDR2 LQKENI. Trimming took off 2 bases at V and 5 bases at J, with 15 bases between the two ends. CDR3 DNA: TGTGCCAGCTCACCAAACTTTGGTAGGGGCGAGACCCAGTACTTC. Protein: CASSPNFGRGETQYF. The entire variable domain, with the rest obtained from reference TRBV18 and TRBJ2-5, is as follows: NAGVMQNPRHLVRRRGQEARLRCSPMKGHSHVYWYRQLPEEGLKFMVYLQKENIIDESGMPKERFSAEFPKEGPSILRIQQVVRGDSAAYFCASSPNFGRGETQYFGPGTRLLVL.

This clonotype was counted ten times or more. This chain's CDR3 is CASSNDRGSQTQYF. The CDR3 DNA reads TGTGCCAGTAGTAACGACAGGGGCAGTCAGACGCAGTATTTT. The gene calls are TRBV19 and TRBJ2-3, with 8 bases that match TRBD1. Germline CDR1 reads LNHDA; CDR2 reads SQIVND (reference sequence). Losses at the gene ends were 4 bases for V and 9 bases for J; bases not matched to a gene: 9. CDR3 length: 14 residues.

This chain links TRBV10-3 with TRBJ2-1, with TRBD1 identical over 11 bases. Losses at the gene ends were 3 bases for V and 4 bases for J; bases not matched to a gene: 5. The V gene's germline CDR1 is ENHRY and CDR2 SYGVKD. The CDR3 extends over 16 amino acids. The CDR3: CAISDPGQGAYNEQFF. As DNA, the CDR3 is TGTGCCATCAGTGACCCCGGACAGGGGGCTTACAATGAGCAGTTCTTC.

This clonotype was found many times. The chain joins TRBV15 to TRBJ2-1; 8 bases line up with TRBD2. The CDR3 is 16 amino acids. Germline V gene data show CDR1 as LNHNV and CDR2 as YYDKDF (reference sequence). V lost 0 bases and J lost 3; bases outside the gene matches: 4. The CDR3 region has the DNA TGTGCCACCAGCAGAGAACGCGGGAGGTACTACAATGAGCAGTTCTTC. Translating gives CATSRERGRYYNEQFF.

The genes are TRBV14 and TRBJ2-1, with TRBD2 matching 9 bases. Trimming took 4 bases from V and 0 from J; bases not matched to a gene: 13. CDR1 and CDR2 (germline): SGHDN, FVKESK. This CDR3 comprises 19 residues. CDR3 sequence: CASSPGKASGTSSYNEQFF. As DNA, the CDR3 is TGTGCCAGCAGCCCCGGAAAGGCTAGCGGGACTAGCTCCTACAATGAGCAGTTCTTC.

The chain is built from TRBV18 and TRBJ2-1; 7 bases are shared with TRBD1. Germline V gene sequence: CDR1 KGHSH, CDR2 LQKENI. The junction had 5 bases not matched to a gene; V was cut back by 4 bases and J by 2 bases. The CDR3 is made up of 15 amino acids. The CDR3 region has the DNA TGTGCCAGCTCACGTCGGGACAGCCCCTACAATGAGCAGTTCTTC. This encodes CASSRRDSPYNEQFF.

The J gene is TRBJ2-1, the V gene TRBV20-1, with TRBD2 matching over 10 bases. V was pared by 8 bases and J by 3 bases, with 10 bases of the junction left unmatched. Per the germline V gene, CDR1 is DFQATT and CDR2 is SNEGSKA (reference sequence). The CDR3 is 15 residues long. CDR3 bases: TGCAGTACCAGACCGACTAGCGGGCGCTACAATGAGCAGTTCTTC. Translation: CSTRPTSGRYNEQFF.

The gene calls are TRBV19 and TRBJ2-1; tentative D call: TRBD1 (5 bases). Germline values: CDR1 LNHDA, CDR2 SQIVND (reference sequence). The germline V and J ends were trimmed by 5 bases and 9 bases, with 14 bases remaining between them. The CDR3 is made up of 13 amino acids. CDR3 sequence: CASSQAGQGEQFF. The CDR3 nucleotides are TGTGCCAGTAGTCAGGCTGGCCAGGGTGAGCAGTTCTTC. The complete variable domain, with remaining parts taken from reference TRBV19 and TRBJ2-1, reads DGGITQSPKYLFRKEGQNVTLSCEQNLNHDAMYWYRQDPGQGLRLIYYSQIVNDFQKGDIAEGYSVSREKKESFPLTVTSAQKNPTAFYLCASSQAGQGEQFFGPGTRLTVL.

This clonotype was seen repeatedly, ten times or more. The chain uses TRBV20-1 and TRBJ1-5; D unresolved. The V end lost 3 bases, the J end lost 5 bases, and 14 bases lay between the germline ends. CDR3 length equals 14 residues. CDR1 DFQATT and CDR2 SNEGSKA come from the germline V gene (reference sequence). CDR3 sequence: CSARYGLWDQPQHF. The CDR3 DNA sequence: TGCAGTGCTAGGTACGGCCTTTGGGATCAGCCCCAGCATTTT.

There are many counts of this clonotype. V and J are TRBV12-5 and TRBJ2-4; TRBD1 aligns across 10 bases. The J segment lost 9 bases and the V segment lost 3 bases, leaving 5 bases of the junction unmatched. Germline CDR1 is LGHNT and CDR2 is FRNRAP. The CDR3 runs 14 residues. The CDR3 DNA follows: TGTGCTAGTGGTTTCGGGGACAGGGGTGGCATTCAGTACTTC. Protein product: CASGFGDRGGIQYF.

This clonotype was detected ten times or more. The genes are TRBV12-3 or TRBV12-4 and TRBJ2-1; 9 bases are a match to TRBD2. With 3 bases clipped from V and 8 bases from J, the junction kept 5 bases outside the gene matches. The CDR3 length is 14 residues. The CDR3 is CASSFRAGGYEQFF. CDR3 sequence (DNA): TGTGCCAGCAGTTTTCGGGCGGGAGGGTATGAGCAGTTCTTC.

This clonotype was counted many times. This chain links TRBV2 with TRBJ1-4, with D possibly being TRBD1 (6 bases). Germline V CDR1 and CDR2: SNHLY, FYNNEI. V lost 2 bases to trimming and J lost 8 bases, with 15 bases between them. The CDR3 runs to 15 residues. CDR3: CASSEIQGIGEKLFF. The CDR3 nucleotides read TGTGCCAGCAGTGAAATACAGGGAATCGGCGAAAAACTGTTTTTT. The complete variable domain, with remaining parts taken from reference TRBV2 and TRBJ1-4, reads EPEVTQTPSHQVTQMGQEVILRCVPISNHLYFYWYRQILGQKVEFLVSFYNNEISEKSEIFDDQFSVERPDGSNFTLKIRSTKLEDSAMYFCASSEIQGIGEKLFFGSGTQLSVL.

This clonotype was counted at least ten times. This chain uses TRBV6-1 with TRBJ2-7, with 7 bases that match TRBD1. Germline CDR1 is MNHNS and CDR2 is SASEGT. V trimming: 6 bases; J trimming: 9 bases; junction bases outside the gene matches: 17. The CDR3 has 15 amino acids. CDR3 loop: CASSLNADRASGQYF. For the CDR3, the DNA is TGTGCCAGCAGCTTAAATGCCGACAGGGCCTCAGGGCAGTACTTC.

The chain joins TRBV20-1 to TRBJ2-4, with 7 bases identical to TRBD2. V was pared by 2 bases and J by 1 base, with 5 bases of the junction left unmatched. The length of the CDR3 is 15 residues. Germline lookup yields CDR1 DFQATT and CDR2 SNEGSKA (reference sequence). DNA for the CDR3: TGCAGTGCTAGAAACTGGGGAGGGGCCAAAAACATTCAGTACTTC. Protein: CSARNWGGAKNIQYF.

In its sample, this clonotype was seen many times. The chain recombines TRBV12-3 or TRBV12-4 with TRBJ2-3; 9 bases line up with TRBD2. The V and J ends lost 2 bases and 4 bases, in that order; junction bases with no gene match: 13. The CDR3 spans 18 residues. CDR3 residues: CASSLRWGSGRGSDTQYF. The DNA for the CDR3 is TGTGCCAGCAGTTTAAGGTGGGGTAGCGGGAGAGGATCAGATACGCAGTATTTT.

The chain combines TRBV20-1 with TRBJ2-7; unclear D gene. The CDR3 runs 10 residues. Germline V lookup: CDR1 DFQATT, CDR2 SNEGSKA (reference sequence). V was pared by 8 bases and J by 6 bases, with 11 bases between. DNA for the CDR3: TGCAGTCTGGGGTATGGCGAGCAGTACTTC. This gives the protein CSLGYGEQYF.

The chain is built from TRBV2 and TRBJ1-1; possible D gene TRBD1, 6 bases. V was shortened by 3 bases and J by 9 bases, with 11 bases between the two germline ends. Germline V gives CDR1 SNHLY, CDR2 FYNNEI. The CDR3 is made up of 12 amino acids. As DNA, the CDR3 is TGTGCCAGCAGTGACGGACAGCCACAAGCTTTCTTT. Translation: CASSDGQPQAFF.

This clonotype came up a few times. The CDR3: CSVRPVTTGELFF. In DNA, the CDR3 is TGCAGCGTTCGTCCCGTTACCACCGGGGAGCTGTTTTTT. The rearrangement links TRBV29-1 to TRBJ2-2; no definite D call. Between the trimmed V and J ends, which lost 5 bases and 4 bases, there was a span of 11 bases. Germline CDR1 and CDR2: SQVTM and ANQGSEA. There are 13 residues in the CDR3.

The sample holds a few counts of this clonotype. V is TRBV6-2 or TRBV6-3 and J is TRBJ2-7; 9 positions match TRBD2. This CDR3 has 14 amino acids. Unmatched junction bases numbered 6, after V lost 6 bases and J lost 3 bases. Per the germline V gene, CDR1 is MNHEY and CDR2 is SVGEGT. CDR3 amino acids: CASRQTSGFYEQYF. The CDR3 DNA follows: TGTGCCAGCAGGCAGACTAGCGGATTCTACGAGCAGTACTTC.

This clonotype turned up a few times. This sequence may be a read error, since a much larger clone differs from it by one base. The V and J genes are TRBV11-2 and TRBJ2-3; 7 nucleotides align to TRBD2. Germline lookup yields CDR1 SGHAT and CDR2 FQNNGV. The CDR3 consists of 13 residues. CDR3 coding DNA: TGTGCCAGCAGTATCTCGGGAGGAGATATGCAGTATTTT. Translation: CASSISGGDMQYF. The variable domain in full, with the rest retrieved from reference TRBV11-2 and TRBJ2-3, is EAGVAQSPRYKIIEKRQSVAFWCNPISGHATLYWYQQILGQGPKLLIQFQNNGVVDDSQLPKDRFSAERLKGVDSTLKIQPAKLEDSAVYLCASSISGGDMQYFGPGTRLTVL.

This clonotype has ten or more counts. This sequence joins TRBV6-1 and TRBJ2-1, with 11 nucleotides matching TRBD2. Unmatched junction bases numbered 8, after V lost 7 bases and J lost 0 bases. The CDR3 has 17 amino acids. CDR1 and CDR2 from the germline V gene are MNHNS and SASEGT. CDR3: CASTPGTSGFSYNEQFF. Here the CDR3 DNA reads TGTGCCAGCACACCCGGGACTAGCGGATTCTCCTACAATGAGCAGTTCTTC.

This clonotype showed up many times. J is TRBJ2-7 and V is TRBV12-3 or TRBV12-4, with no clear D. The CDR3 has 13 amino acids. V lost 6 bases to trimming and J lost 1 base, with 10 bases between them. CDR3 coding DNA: TGTGCCAGCAGACCCGGACGGTCCTACGAGCAGTACTTC. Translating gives CASRPGRSYEQYF.

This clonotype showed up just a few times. The CDR3 here is CSAYSGTIYNEQFF. Written as DNA, the CDR3 is TGCAGTGCGTACTCCGGGACGATCTACAATGAGCAGTTCTTC. This rearrangement joins TRBV20-1 to TRBJ2-1, with D perhaps being TRBD1 or TRBD2 (5 bases each). Trimming removed 6 bases from V and 3 bases from J, with 15 bases in between. This CDR3 comprises 14 residues. The germline V gene encodes CDR1 DFQATT and CDR2 SNEGSKA (reference sequence).

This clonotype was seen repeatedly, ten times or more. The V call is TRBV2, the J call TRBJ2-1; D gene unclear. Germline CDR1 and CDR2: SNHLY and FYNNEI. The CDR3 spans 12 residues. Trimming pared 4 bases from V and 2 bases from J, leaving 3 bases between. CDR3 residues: CASSGPYNEQFF. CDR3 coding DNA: TGTGCCAGCAGTGGACCCTACAATGAGCAGTTCTTC.